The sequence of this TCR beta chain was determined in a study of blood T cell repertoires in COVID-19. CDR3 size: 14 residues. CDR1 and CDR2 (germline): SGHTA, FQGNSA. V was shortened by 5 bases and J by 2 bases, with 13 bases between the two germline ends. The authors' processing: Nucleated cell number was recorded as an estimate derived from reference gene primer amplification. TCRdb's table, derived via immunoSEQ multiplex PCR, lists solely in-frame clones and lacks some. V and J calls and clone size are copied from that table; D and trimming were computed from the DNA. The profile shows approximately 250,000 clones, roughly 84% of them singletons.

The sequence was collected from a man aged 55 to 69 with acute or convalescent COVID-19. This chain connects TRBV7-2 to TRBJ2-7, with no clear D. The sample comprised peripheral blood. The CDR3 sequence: CASSLMGETYEQYF. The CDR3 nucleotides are TGTGCCAGCAGCCTGATGGGCGAAACCTACGAGCAGTACTTC. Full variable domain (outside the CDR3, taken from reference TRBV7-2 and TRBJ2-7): GAGVSQSPSNKVTEKGKDVELRCDPISGHTALYWYRQSLGQGLEFLIYFQGNSAPDKSGLPSDRFSAERTGGSVSTLTIQRTQQEDSAVYLCASSLMGETYEQYFGPGTRLTVT.